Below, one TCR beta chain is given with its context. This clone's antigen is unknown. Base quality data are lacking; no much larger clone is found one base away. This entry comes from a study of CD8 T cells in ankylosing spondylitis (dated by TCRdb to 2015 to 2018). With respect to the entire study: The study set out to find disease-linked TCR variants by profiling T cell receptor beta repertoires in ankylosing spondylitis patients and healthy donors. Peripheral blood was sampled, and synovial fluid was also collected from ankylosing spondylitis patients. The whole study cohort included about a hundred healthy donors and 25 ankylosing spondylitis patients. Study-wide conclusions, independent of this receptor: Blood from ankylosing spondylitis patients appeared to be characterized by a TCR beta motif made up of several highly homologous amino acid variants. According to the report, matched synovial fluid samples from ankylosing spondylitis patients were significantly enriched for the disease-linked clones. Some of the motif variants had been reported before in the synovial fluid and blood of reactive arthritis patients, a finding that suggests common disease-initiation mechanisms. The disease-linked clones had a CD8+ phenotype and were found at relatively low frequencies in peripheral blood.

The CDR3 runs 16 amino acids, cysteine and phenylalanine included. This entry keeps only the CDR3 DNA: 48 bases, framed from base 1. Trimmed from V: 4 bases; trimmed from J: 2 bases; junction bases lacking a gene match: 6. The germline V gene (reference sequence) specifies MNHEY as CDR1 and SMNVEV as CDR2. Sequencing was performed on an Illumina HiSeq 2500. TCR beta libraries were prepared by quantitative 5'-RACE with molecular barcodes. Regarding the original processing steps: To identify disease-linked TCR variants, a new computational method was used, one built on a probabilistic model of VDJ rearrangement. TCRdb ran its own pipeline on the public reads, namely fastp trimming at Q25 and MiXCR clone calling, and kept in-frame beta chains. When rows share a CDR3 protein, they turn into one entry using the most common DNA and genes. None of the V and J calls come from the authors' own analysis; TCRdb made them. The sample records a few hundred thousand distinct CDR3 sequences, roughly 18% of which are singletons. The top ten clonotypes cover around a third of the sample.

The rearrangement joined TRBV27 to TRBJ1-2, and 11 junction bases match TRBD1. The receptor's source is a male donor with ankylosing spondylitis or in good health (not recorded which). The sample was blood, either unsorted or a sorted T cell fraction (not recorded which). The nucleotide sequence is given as TGTGCCAGCAGTTATCTCCGGGACAGGGGGAACTATGGCTACACCTTC. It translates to CASSYLRDRGNYGYTF.